The clone carrying this T cell receptor (beta chain) is a singleton in its sample. Its cognate antigen is unknown. Focal radiation plus CTLA-4 blockade with ipilimumab was administered to patients who had chemo-refractory metastatic non-small-cell lung cancer. This specimen belongs to a study of radiotherapy plus CTLA-4 blockade in lung cancer. Study in general: Overall, roughly 17% of patients showed an objective response, while about 31% attained disease control. Whole-study results and caveats: Interferon-beta, together with early blood T cell clone dynamics, reportedly best predicted response. Some TCR clones had been derived from tumors. These clones expanded in peripheral blood after radiotherapy plus ipilimumab.

Trimming stripped 1 base from V and 5 bases from J, with 11 bases between. The CDR3 consists of 15 residues. Germline V gene data show CDR1 as MNHEY and CDR2 as SVGAGI. The data were produced by immunoSEQ multiplex PCR, yet TCRdb's version contains in-frame clones alone and is incomplete. The table includes about 98,000 clones, 70% to 90% detected once. The TCR originated in a human donor with non-small cell lung cancer that progressed on radiotherapy plus ipilimumab. The chain links TRBV6-5 to TRBJ2-2; D not resolved. Sequencing used peripheral blood, obtained from a patient treated with radiotherapy plus ipilimumab. The CDR3 is CASSYFGPETGELFF. The CDR3 nucleotides are TGTGCCAGCAGTTACTTCGGACCCGAGACCGGGGAGCTGTTTTTT.